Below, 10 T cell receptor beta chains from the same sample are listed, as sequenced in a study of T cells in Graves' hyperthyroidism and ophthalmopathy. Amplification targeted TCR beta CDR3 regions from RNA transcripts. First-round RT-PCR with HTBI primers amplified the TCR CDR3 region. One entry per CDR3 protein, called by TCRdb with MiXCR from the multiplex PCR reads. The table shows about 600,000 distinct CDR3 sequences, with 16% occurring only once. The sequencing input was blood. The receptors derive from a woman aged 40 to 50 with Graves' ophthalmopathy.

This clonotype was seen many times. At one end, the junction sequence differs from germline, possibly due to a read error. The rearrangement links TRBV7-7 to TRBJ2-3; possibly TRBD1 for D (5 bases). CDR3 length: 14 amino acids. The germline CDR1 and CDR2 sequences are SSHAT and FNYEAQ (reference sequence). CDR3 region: CASSPTVQGDTQYF. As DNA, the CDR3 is TGTGCTAGCAGCCCTACTGTGCAGGGAGATACGCAGTATTTT. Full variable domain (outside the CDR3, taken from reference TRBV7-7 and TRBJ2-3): GAGVSQSPRYKVTKRGQDVTLRCDPISSHATLYWYQQALGQGPEFLTYFNYEAQPDKSGLPSDRFSAERPEGSISTLTIQRTEQRDSAMYRCASSPTVQGDTQYFGPGTRLTVL.

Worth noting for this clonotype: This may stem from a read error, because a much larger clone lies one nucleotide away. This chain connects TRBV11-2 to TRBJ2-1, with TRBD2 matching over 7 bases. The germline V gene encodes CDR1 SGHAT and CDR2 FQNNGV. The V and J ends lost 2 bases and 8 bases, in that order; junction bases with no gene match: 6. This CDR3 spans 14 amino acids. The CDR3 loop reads CASSLSGGADEQFF. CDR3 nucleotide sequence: TGTGCCAGCAGCTTATCGGGGGGTGCCGATGAGCAGTTCTTC.

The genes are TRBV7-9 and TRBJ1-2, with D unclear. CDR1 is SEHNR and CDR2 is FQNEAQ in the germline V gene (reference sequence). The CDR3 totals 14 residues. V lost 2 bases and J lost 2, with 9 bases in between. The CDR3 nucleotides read TGTGCCAGCAGCTTAATGGGCGCCAACTATGGCTACACCTTC. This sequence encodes CASSLMGANYGYTF.

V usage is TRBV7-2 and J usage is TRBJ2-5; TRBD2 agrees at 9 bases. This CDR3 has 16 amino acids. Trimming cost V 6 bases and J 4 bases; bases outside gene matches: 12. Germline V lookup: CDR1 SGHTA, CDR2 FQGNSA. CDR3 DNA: TGTGCCAGCAGACAGAGGTGGCTAGCGGGATCAGAGACCCAGTACTTC. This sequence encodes CASRQRWLAGSETQYF.

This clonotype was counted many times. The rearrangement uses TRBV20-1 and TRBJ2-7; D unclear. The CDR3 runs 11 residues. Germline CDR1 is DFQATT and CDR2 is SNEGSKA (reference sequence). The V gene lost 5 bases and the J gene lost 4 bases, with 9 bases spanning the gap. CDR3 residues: CSASPIYEQYF. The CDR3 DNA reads TGCAGTGCTTCCCCGATATACGAGCAGTACTTC.

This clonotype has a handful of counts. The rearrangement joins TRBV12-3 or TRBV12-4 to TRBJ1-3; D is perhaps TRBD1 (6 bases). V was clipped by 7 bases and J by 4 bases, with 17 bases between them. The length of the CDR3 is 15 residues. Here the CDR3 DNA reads TGTGCCAGCATGATTGCAGGGGAGGCCGGAAACACCATATATTTT. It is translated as CASMIAGEAGNTIYF.

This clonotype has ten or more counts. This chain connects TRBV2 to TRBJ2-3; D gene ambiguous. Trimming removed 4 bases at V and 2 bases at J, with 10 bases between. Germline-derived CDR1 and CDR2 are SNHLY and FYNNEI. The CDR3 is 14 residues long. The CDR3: CASSVSLNTDTQYF. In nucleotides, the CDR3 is TGTGCCAGCAGTGTGAGCTTAAACACAGATACGCAGTATTTT.

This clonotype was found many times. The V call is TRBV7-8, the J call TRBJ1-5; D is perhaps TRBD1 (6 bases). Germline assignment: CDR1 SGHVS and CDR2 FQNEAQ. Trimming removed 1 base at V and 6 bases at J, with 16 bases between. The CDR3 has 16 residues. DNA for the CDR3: TGTGCCAGCAGCTTAGGTACCAGACAGGTAATTCAGCCCCAGCATTTT. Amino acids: CASSLGTRQVIQPQHF.

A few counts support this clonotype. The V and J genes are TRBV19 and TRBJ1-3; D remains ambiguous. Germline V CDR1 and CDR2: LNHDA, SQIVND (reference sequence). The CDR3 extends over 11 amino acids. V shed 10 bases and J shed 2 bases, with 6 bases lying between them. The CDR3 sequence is CATRAGNTIYF. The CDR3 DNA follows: TGTGCCACGCGGGCTGGAAACACCATATATTTT. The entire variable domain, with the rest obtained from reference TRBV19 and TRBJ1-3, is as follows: DGGITQSPKYLFRKEGQNVTLSCEQNLNHDAMYWYRQDPGQGLRLIYYSQIVNDFQKGDIAEGYSVSREKKESFPLTVTSAQKNPTAFYLCATRAGNTIYFGEGSWLTVV.

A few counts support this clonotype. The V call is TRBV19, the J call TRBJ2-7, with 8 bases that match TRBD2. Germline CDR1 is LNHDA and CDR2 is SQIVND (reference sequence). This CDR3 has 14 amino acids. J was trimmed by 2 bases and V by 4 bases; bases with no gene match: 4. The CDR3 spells CASSRTSSPYEQYF. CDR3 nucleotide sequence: TGTGCCAGTAGTAGGACTAGCAGTCCCTACGAGCAGTACTTC.